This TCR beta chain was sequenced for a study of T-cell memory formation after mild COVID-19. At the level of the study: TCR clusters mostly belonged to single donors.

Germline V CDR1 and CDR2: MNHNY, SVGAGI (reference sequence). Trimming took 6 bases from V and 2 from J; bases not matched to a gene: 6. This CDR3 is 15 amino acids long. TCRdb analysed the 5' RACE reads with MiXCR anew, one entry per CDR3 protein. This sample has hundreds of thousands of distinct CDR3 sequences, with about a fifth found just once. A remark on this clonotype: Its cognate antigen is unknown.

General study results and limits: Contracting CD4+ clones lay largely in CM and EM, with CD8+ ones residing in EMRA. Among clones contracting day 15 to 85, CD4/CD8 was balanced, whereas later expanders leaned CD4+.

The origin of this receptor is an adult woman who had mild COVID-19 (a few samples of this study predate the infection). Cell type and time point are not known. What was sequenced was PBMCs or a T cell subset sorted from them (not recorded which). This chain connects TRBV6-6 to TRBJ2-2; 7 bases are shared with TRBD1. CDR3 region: CASRSGTVNTGELFF. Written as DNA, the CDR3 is TGTGCCAGCAGGTCCGGGACAGTAAACACCGGGGAGCTGTTTTTT.